This entry lists 25 T cell receptor beta chains sequenced from one sample in a study of Ad26.COV2.S vaccination and SARS-CoV-2 variants. Only in-frame clones appear in the TCRdb table, and some are missing; sequencing was by immunoSEQ multiplex PCR. Of some 180,000 clones listed, roughly nine tenths are singletons. The sample here was peripheral blood, taken after recovery from COVID-19. These receptors were collected from a human donor who had recovered from COVID-19.

Here the CDR3 reads CSGAGGAAYEQYF. CDR3 sequence (DNA): TGCAGCGGAGCAGGGGGGGCGGCCTACGAGCAGTACTTC. This chain uses TRBV29-1 with TRBJ2-7; the D gene could be TRBD1 or TRBD2 (7 bases each). The germline gives CDR1 SQVTM, CDR2 ANQGSEA. The V end lost 7 bases, the J end lost 2 bases, and 15 bases lay between the germline ends. The CDR3 runs to 13 residues.

V gene TRBV11-1 combines with J gene TRBJ2-1; the D is unclear. The CDR3 spans 12 residues. Germline CDR1 is SGHAT and CDR2 is FQDESV (reference sequence). Trimming shortened V by 5 bases and J by 5 bases, and 7 bases separated the two germline ends. The CDR3 region is CASSLGHNEQFF. The CDR3 bases are TGTGCCAGCAGCCTTGGGCACAATGAGCAGTTCTTC.

The chain combines TRBV7-3 with TRBJ2-3; no firm D call. This CDR3 has 12 residues. Trimming removed 5 bases at V and 5 bases at J, with 8 bases between. CDR1 and CDR2 from the germline V gene are SGHTA and FQGTGA. The CDR3 nucleotides read TGTGCCAGCAGCCCAACACAAGATACGCAGTATTTT. Protein sequence: CASSPTQDTQYF.

The chain has TRBV7-9 and TRBJ2-1, with D possibly TRBD2 on 6 matching bases. V lost 2 bases and J lost 4, with 18 bases in between. The CDR3 is 17 amino acids. Germline-derived CDR1 and CDR2 are SEHNR and FQNEAQ (reference sequence). The CDR3 coding sequence is TGTGCCAGCAGCTTAAACCCGACTAGACTCAAATACAATGAGCAGTTCTTC. As protein: CASSLNPTRLKYNEQFF.

This sequence joins TRBV5-4 and TRBJ1-2; 9 bases fit TRBD1. The CDR3 has 13 residues. From germline, CDR1 is SGHNT and CDR2 YYREEE (reference sequence). The ends lost 4 bases at V and 8 bases at J; junction bases unmatched: 6. For the CDR3, the DNA is TGTGCCAGCAGCCTGTGGACAGGGGACGGCTACACCTTC. Protein product: CASSLWTGDGYTF.

This clone was found once. V is TRBV3-1 (or the pseudogene TRBV3-2) and J is TRBJ2-1; D gene unclear. The germline V gene encodes CDR1 LGHDT and CDR2 YNNKEL (reference sequence). This CDR3 contains 15 residues. Trimming took 0 bases from V and 8 from J, leaving 14 bases between them. For the CDR3, the DNA is TGTGCCAGCAGCCAAGATCCTGCCCTCCTGGATGAGCAGTTCTTC. Protein: CASSQDPALLDEQFF.

The chain couples TRBV24-1 to TRBJ2-1; D perhaps matches TRBD1 (6 bases). V lost 0 bases and J 9 bases, leaving 14 bases between the germline ends. This CDR3 region has 15 residues. Per the germline V gene, CDR1 is KGHDR and CDR2 is SFDVKD. Here the CDR3 reads CATSDLSQGISEQFF. The DNA for the CDR3 is TGTGCCACCAGTGATTTGAGTCAGGGGATCAGTGAGCAGTTCTTC.

This clone was recorded only once. CDR3 protein: CASGRGATEYRAFF. The CDR3 bases are TGTGCCAGCGGCCGGGGGGCGACAGAGTATCGAGCTTTCTTT. The chain couples TRBV6-6 to TRBJ1-1; the D gene is possibly TRBD1 (6 bases). Germline-derived CDR1 and CDR2 are MNHNY and SVGAGI (reference sequence). This CDR3 is 14 amino acids long. Trimming left V 8 bases short and J 10 bases short, with 23 bases between.

This clone turned up a few times. The chain joins TRBV6-4 to TRBJ1-1; D gene unclear. The CDR3 loop spans 14 amino acids. CDR1 MRHNA and CDR2 SNTAGT come from the germline V gene. The V end lost 0 bases, the J end lost 4 bases, and 9 bases lay between the germline ends. This chain's CDR3 is CASSDSDKATEAFF. CDR3 nucleotide sequence: TGTGCCAGCAGTGACTCTGACAAGGCCACTGAAGCTTTCTTT.

The rearrangement links TRBV2 to TRBJ2-1, with no clear D. Per the germline V gene, CDR1 is SNHLY and CDR2 is FYNNEI. V was trimmed by 8 bases and J by 1 base, leaving 9 bases between them. This CDR3 has 13 amino acids. The CDR3 DNA sequence: TGTGCCAGCGGGAATGGGTCCTACAATGAGCAGTTCTTC. Its protein product is CASGNGSYNEQFF.

The V and J genes are TRBV4-1 and TRBJ2-3, with 9 positions matching TRBD2. The V gene end was trimmed by 4 bases and the J gene end by 0 bases; junction bases not matched to a gene: 2. The CDR3 is 15 residues long. Germline lookup yields CDR1 MGHRA and CDR2 YSYEKL. The CDR3 DNA is TGCGCCAGCAGCCGAGCGGGGGGTAGCACAGATACGCAGTATTTT. Amino acid sequence: CASSRAGGSTDTQYF.

This clone was seen only once. The V gene is TRBV5-4, the J gene TRBJ2-3; 7 positions match TRBD2. The germline V gene has CDR1 SGHNT and CDR2 YYREEE (reference sequence). V lost 0 bases and J lost 3; bases outside the gene matches: 10. This CDR3 has 17 amino acids. The CDR3 loop reads CASSLAGLVPGTDTQYF. The DNA for the CDR3 is TGTGCCAGCAGCTTGGCCGGACTAGTTCCTGGGACAGATACGCAGTATTTT. Based on the CDR3 plus reference TRBV5-4 and TRBJ2-3, the full variable domain is ETGVTQSPTHLIKTRGQQVTLRCSSQSGHNTVSWYQQALGQGPQFIFQYYREEENGRGNFPPRFSGLQFPNYSSELNVNALELDDSALYLCASSLAGLVPGTDTQYFGPGTRLTVL.

The chain carries TRBV4-1 and TRBJ1-2; the D is unclear. The CDR3 is made up of 13 amino acids. Germline V gene data show CDR1 as MGHRA and CDR2 as YSYEKL. Trimming cost V 6 bases and J 3 bases, with 11 bases left between them. CDR3 in amino acids: CASRSIGDYGYTF. The CDR3 bases are TGCGCCAGCAGGAGCATCGGTGACTATGGCTACACCTTC.

The chain joins TRBV30 to TRBJ2-5; D remains unclear. The CDR3 spans 14 residues. The V end lost 3 bases, the J end lost 2 bases, and 13 bases lay between the germline ends. The germline gives CDR1 GTSNPN, CDR2 SVGIG (reference sequence). This CDR3 is CAWRDLSAQETQYF. The CDR3 coding sequence is TGTGCCTGGAGAGACCTTTCGGCTCAAGAGACCCAGTACTTC. Full variable domain (outside the CDR3, taken from reference TRBV30 and TRBJ2-5): SQTIHQWPATLVQPVGSPLSLECTVEGTSNPNLYWYRQAAGRGLQLLFYSVGIGQISSEVPQNLSASRPQDRQFILSSKKLLLSDSGFYLCAWRDLSAQETQYFGPGTRLLVL.

This chain joins TRBV5-4 and TRBJ1-2, with a possible D match to TRBD1 (6 bases). With 1 base removed from V and 6 bases from J, the gap between germline ends came to 10 bases. The CDR3 has 13 amino acids. Germline lookup yields CDR1 SGHNT and CDR2 YYREEE (reference sequence). The CDR3 DNA reads TGTGCCAGCAGCTTGTTGGCAGGGGATGGCTACACCTTC. It specifies CASSLLAGDGYTF.

The chain links TRBV3-1 (or the pseudogene TRBV3-2) to TRBJ2-2; TRBD2 matches at 12 bases. Per the germline V gene, CDR1 is LGHDT and CDR2 is YNNKEL (reference sequence). Losses at the gene ends were 10 bases for V and 1 base for J; bases not matched to a gene: 7. The CDR3 contains 16 residues. The CDR3 bases are TGTGCCACCGCGACTAGCGGGGGCCTGAACACCGGGGAGCTGTTTTTT. It codes for CATATSGGLNTGELFF.

The genes are TRBV19 and TRBJ2-5, with 8 bases matching TRBD2. CDR1 and CDR2 from the germline V gene are LNHDA and SQIVND (reference sequence). The CDR3 has 17 amino acids. Trimming took 2 bases from V and 2 from J; bases not matched to a gene: 10. CDR3 DNA: TGTGCCAGTAGTATAACGACCTCTCGGGGGGGGCAAGAGACCCAGTACTTC. Amino acids: CASSITTSRGGQETQYF.

The chain carries TRBV19 and TRBJ2-5; D not resolved. Per the germline V gene, CDR1 is LNHDA and CDR2 is SQIVND (reference sequence). V lost 1 base to trimming and J lost 7 bases, with 7 bases between them. The CDR3 loop spans 12 amino acids. The CDR3 DNA follows: TGTGCCAGTAGTATAGGCATGGGGACCCAGTACTTC. It encodes CASSIGMGTQYF. The entire variable domain, with the rest obtained from reference TRBV19 and TRBJ2-5, is as follows: DGGITQSPKYLFRKEGQNVTLSCEQNLNHDAMYWYRQDPGQGLRLIYYSQIVNDFQKGDIAEGYSVSREKKESFPLTVTSAQKNPTAFYLCASSIGMGTQYFGPGTRLLVL.

The chain joins TRBV30 to TRBJ2-7; the D is unclear. Trimming removed 2 bases at V and 2 bases at J, with 13 bases between. The length of the CDR3 is 14 residues. Germline CDR1 is GTSNPN and CDR2 is SVGIG (reference sequence). CDR3 sequence: CAWSREVDPYEQYF. The CDR3 DNA follows: TGTGCCTGGAGTAGGGAAGTTGATCCCTACGAGCAGTACTTC.

The chain joins TRBV30 to TRBJ2-7, with D unclear. CDR1 GTSNPN and CDR2 SVGIG come from the germline V gene (reference sequence). Deletions cut 2 bases from V and 4 bases from J, with 12 bases between. The CDR3 is 13 residues long. The CDR3 DNA is TGTGCCTGGAGTATTGGGGTAAGGTACGAGCAGTACTTC. Its translation: CAWSIGVRYEQYF.

The V gene is TRBV6-2 or TRBV6-3, the J gene TRBJ1-6, with TRBD1 as a possible D gene (5 bases). V lost 5 bases to trimming and J lost 10 bases, with 15 bases between them. The germline CDR1 and CDR2 sequences are MNHEY and SVGEGT. The CDR3 is 14 amino acids. As DNA, the CDR3 is TGTGCCAGCAGTCAGGAGGGATGGGGGTCACCCCTCCACTTT. It codes for CASSQEGWGSPLHF.

The chain carries TRBV6-5 and TRBJ1-2, with a weak D call TRBD1 (6 bases). From germline, CDR1 is MNHEY and CDR2 SVGAGI. With 0 bases removed from V and 4 bases from J, the gap between germline ends came to 15 bases. The CDR3 is 16 residues long. The CDR3 region is CASSYSTKGDGYGYTF. DNA for the CDR3: TGTGCCAGCAGTTACTCAACGAAGGGGGATGGCTATGGCTACACCTTC.

The rearrangement links TRBV3-1 (or the pseudogene TRBV3-2) to TRBJ2-4; TRBD2 matches at 7 bases. V lost 1 base and J lost 2; bases outside the gene matches: 5. CDR3 size: 16 residues. The germline V gene has CDR1 LGHDT and CDR2 YNNKEL (reference sequence). This chain's CDR3 is CASSQGGSITKNIQYF. CDR3 nucleotides: TGTGCCAGCAGCCAAGGCGGGAGTATTACCAAAAACATTCAGTACTTC.

The chain is built from TRBV5-1 and TRBJ2-7, with 8 positions matching TRBD2. This CDR3 comprises 15 residues. Germline V gene lookup returns CDR1 SGHRS and CDR2 YFSETQ. Losses at the gene ends were 6 bases for V and 2 bases for J; bases not matched to a gene: 10. Here the CDR3 reads CASTPGGQHTYEQYF. CDR3 nucleotides: TGCGCCAGCACCCCGGGAGGGCAGCATACCTACGAGCAGTACTTC.

This rearrangement joins TRBV9 to TRBJ2-7; no clear D. V shed 0 bases and J shed 6 bases, with 10 bases lying between them. This CDR3 contains 13 residues. Per the germline V gene, CDR1 is SGDLS and CDR2 is YYNGEE. Written as DNA, the CDR3 is TGTGCCAGCAGCGTAGAACGGCCGTGCGAGCAGTACTTC. Protein sequence: CASSVERPCEQYF.